A selection of T cell receptor beta chains follows, all from one sample in a study of control samples from healthy donors and cancer patients. TCRdb keeps only in-frame clones here, not all; method: immunoSEQ multiplex PCR. The sample yields about 140,000 clones, around 90% seen once. The specimen sequenced was blood. The receptors were gathered from a man aged 18 to 29 in good health. Each CDR3 is given with its conserved first and last residue. D genes are given only for firm matches. The size entry is marked missing in some rows and otherwise reads once, few, many or a size class.

J gene,clone size,D gene,V gene,CDR3 length,CDR3 protein,CDR3 DNA
TRBJ1-4,.,.,TRBV28,13,CAKRCGSCVKLFF,TGTGCTAAAAGATGCGGGTCGTGTGTAAAACTGTTTTTT
TRBJ2-7,.,TRBD1,TRBV3-1/TRBV3-2,16,CASSQAGQGGSYEQYF,TGTGCCAGCAGCCAAGCAGGACAGGGCGGCTCCTACGAGCAGTACTTC
TRBJ1-5,.,.,TRBV6-5,14,CASSLGGGNQPQHF,TGTGCCAGCAGTTTAGGGGGGGGCAATCAGCCCCAGCATTTT
TRBJ1-5,.,TRBD1,TRBV7-2,15,CASSWTGGSNQPQHF,TGTGCCAGCAGCTGGACAGGGGGGAGCAATCAGCCCCAGCATTTT
TRBJ2-5,.,TRBD2,TRBV3-1/TRBV3-2,15,CASSVAGGFQETQYF,TGTGCCAGCAGTGTAGCGGGGGGGTTCCAAGAGACCCAGTACTTC
TRBJ2-7,once,.,TRBV12-3/TRBV12-4,11,CASRDSYEQYF,TGTGCCAGCAGAGACTCCTACGAGCAGTACTTC
TRBJ2-7,.,.,TRBV3-1/TRBV3-2,14,CASSQRNSGGEQYF,TGTGCCAGCAGCCAACGGAATAGCGGCGGCGAGCAGTACTTC
TRBJ1-1,.,.,TRBV30,15,CAWWGLGSGNTEAFF,TGTGCCTGGTGGGGATTAGGGTCTGGGAACACTGAAGCTTTCTTT
TRBJ2-1,.,.,TRBV29-1,12,CSVVANYNEQFF,TGCAGCGTTGTCGCCAACTACAATGAGCAGTTCTTC
TRBJ2-7,.,TRBD1,TRBV5-4,16,CASSGLGQGYSYEQYF,TGTGCCAGCAGCGGATTGGGACAGGGGTACTCCTACGAGCAGTACTTC
TRBJ2-2,.,.,TRBV4-3,16,CASSQERGAQTGELFF,TGCGCCAGCAGCCAAGAACGGGGGGCCCAAACCGGGGAGCTGTTTTTT
TRBJ1-4,.,TRBD1,TRBV5-1,16,CASSPSRGQGREKLFF,TGCGCCAGCAGCCCGAGTCGAGGACAGGGGCGTGAAAAACTGTTTTTT
TRBJ1-5,.,.,TRBV28,13,CASSFGGAQPQHF,TGTGCCAGCAGTTTTGGGGGGGCTCAGCCCCAGCATTTT
TRBJ2-6,.,TRBD1,TRBV7-2,16,CASSLGQHSGANVLTF,TGTGCCAGCAGCTTGGGACAGCACTCTGGGGCCAACGTCCTGACTTTC
TRBJ2-5,.,.,TRBV25-1,15,CASSEYVGSEETQYF,TGTGCCAGCAGTGAATATGTAGGTTCTGAAGAGACCCAGTACTTC
TRBJ2-3,.,TRBD1,TRBV27,16,CASSLKQGAVPDTQYF,TGTGCCAGCAGTTTAAAGCAGGGGGCGGTTCCAGATACGCAGTATTTT
TRBJ1-1,.,.,TRBV7-6,18,CASSLAAIGQGSGSLAFF,TGTGCCAGCAGCTTAGCGGCCATCGGCCAGGGCTCTGGTAGTTTGGCTTTCTTT
TRBJ1-1,.,.,TRBV12-3/TRBV12-4,13,CATLGGANTEAFF,TGTGCCACCCTGGGGGGGGCGAACACTGAAGCTTTCTTT
TRBJ2-5,.,TRBD1,TRBV5-1,16,CASSWTGTGVGETQYF,TGCGCCAGCAGCTGGACCGGGACAGGGGTAGGGGAGACCCAGTACTTC
TRBJ1-1,.,.,TRBV21-1,14,CATLDRTMNTEAFF,TGTGCCACCTTGGACAGGACTATGAACACTGAAGCTTTCTTT
TRBJ1-4,.,.,TRBV4-3,16,CASSQDAAWGGEKLFF,TGCGCCAGCAGCCAAGATGCTGCCTGGGGCGGTGAAAAACTGTTTTTT
TRBJ2-7,.,.,TRBV11-2,11,CASSLVDEQYF,TGTGCCAGCAGCTTAGTTGACGAGCAGTACTTC
TRBJ2-1,.,.,TRBV7-9,16,CASSIGRVLPYNEQFF,TGTGCCAGCAGCATCGGACGGGTACTACCCTACAATGAGCAGTTCTTC
TRBJ1-4,.,.,TRBV5-5,16,CASSLPGASTNEKLFF,TGTGCCAGCAGCCTCCCTGGGGCCTCAACTAATGAAAAACTGTTTTTT
TRBJ2-7,once,.,TRBV7-9,19,CASSLGSSPGQGISYEQYF,TGTGCCAGCAGCTTAGGCTCATCTCCCGGGCAGGGTATTTCCTACGAGCAGTACTTC
TRBJ1-3,.,.,TRBV5-1,14,CASSQGPTGNTIYF,TGCGCCAGCAGTCAGGGGCCGACTGGAAACACCATATATTTT
TRBJ1-1,few,TRBD1,TRBV4-1,15,CASSPKTGRSTEAFF,TGCGCCAGCAGCCCGAAGACAGGGCGGAGCACTGAAGCTTTCTTT
TRBJ1-3,.,.,TRBV3-1/TRBV3-2,13,CASSPRGTNTIYF,TGTGCCAGCAGCCCCAGGGGAACTAACACCATATATTTT